This T cell receptor (beta chain) appears in the sequencing data of a study of Ad26.COV2.S vaccination and SARS-CoV-2 variants. Study conclusions and caveats: Vaccine recipients and placebo recipients showed similar non-spike TCR breadth.

The assay was immunoSEQ multiplex PCR, and TCRdb's table has in-frame clones only and misses some. The sample carries about 320,000 clones, under 90% recorded once. Treatment meaning: around 19 received Ad26.COV2.S at low or high dose, single or two shots; 5 received placebo; per-sample allocation not given. Each sample was drawn 63 days after the first injection (of vaccine or placebo). V dropped 8 bases and J dropped 6; count of bases not matched to a gene: 7. The CDR3 contains 14 residues. Germline-derived CDR1 and CDR2 are SNHLY and FYNNEI. This clone has only one observation. Its antigen is undetermined.

This sequence was found in a person aged 18 to 59 who received the Ad26.COV2.S COVID-19 vaccine or a placebo. This specimen consisted of peripheral blood, obtained in a trial of Ad26.COV2.S vaccine versus placebo. This rearrangement joins TRBV2 to TRBJ1-6, with 7 bases identical to TRBD1. CDR3 nucleotides: TGTGCCAGCCCCACAGGGGTGGGTAATTCACCCCTCCACTTT. Its protein is CASPTGVGNSPLHF.